This TCR beta chain was sequenced for a study of shared clonotypes between healthy human individuals. Study-level information: The donor group consisted of two women and a few men, aged 18 to 49. Each donor's CD4 naive and CD4 memory cells filled three plates apiece, CD8 naive two, and CD8 memory one. Study-wide findings and caveats: Across subsets, estimated richness was generally greater for naive than for memory populations.

Remarks on this clone: Its antigen is not identified.

Produced via immunoSEQ multiplex PCR; TCRdb's table is partial and in-frame only. Seen here are under 1,900,000 clones, around 98.5% observed once, and the top ten hold 0.36%. J gave up 6 bases and V 5 bases, and 6 bases lay outside the gene matches. This CDR3 has 15 amino acids. Per the germline V gene, CDR1 is SGHRS and CDR2 is YFSETQ. The chain employs TRBV5-1 and TRBJ2-4; 12 nucleotides match TRBD1. This receptor was obtained from a man aged 30-40 years in good health. Material for sequencing was naive CD4+ T cells sorted from blood. Subset specified: CD45RA+ positively selected. CDR3 residues: CASRSGTGGGNIQYF. Written as DNA, the CDR3 is TGCGCCAGCAGGTCCGGGACAGGGGGCGGAAACATTCAGTACTTC.